This record covers a single TCR beta chain. The data stem from a study of blood T cell repertoires in COVID-19. Across the study: Sample material is recorded as cDNA or gDNA derived from T cells, B-cell-depleted T cells, or PBMCs.

Original methodology: Reference gene primer amplification yielded estimated nucleated cell counts. Assay: immunoSEQ multiplex PCR; the TCRdb copy retains only in-frame clones and omits some. V and J calls and clone size come straight from that table; D and trimming were deduced from the DNA. The sample lists approximately 150,000 clones, about 81% seen once, with around 20% in the top ten. This CDR3 contains 14 residues. V shed 7 bases and J shed 1 base, with 13 bases lying between them. CDR1 and CDR2 (germline): MDHEN, SYDVKM. The rearrangement uses TRBV28 and TRBJ1-2; D perhaps matches TRBD1 (6 bases). This clonotype was obtained from a woman of 80 years or more with acute or convalescent COVID-19. The material sequenced was peripheral blood. This chain's CDR3 is CASILDRNNYGYTF. DNA of the CDR3: TGTGCCAGCATCTTGGACAGAAATAACTATGGCTACACCTTC.